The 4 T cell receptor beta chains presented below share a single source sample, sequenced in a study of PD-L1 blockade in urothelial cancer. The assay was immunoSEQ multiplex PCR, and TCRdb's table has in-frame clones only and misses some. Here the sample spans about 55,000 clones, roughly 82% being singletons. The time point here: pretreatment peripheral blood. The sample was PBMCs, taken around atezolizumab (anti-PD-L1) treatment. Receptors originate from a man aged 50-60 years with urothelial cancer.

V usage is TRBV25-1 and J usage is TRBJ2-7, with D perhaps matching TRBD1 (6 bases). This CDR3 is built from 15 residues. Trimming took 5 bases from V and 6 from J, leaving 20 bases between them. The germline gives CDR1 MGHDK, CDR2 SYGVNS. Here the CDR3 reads CASSSRGGVALEQYF. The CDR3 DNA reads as TGTGCCAGCAGTTCCAGGGGCGGCGTCGCTCTCGAGCAGTACTTC.

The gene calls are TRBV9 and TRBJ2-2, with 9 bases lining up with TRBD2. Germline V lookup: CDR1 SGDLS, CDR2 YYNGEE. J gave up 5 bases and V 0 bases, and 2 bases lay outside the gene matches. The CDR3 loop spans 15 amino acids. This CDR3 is CASSVVTSGTGELFF. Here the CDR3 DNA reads TGTGCCAGCAGCGTAGTTACTAGCGGGACCGGGGAGCTGTTTTTT.

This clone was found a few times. The CDR3 region is CASSPSLVNGELFF. The DNA of the CDR3 is TGTGCCAGCAGCCCGAGCCTTGTAAACGGGGAGCTGTTTTTT. The chain uses TRBV11-2 and TRBJ2-2; D not resolved. Germline V gives CDR1 SGHAT, CDR2 FQNNGV. The CDR3 has 14 amino acids. V was trimmed by 5 bases and J by 7 bases, leaving 14 bases between them.

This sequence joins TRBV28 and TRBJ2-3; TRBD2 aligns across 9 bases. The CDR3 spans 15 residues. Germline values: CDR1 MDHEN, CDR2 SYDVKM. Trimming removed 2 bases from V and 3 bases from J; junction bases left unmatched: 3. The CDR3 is CASSLAGGPTDTQYF. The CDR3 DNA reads TGTGCCAGCAGTTTAGCGGGAGGGCCGACAGATACGCAGTATTTT.